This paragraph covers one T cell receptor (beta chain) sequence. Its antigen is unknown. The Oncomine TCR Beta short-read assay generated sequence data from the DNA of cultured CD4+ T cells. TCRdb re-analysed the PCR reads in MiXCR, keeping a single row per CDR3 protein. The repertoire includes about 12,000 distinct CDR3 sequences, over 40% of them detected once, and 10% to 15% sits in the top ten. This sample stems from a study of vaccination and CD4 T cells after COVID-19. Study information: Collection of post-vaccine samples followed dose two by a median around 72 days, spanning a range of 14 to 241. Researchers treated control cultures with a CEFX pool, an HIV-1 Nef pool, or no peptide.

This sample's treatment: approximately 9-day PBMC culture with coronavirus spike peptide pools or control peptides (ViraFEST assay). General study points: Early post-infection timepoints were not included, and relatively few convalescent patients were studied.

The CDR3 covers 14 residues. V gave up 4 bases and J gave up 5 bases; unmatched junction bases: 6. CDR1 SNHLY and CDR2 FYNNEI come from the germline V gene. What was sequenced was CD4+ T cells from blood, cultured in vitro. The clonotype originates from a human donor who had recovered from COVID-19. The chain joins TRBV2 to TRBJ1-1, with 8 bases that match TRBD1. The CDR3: CASSAARGLTEAFF. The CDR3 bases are TGTGCCAGCAGTGCGGCCAGGGGGCTAACTGAAGCTTTCTTT.